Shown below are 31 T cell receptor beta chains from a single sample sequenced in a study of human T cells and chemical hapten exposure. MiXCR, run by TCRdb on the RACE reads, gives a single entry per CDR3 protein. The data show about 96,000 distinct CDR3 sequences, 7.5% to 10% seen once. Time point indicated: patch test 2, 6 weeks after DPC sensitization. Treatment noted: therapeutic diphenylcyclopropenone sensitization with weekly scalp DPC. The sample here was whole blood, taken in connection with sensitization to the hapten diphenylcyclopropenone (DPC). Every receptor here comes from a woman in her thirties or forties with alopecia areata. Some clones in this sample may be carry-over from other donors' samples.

CDR3 loop: CASSANSQETQYF. The DNA for the CDR3 is TGTGCCAGCAGTGCCAATTCACAAGAGACCCAGTACTTC. The J gene is TRBJ2-5, the V gene TRBV6-4; D ambiguous. CDR3 size: 13 residues. CDR1 is MRHNA and CDR2 is SNTAGT in the germline V gene. The V end lost 4 bases, the J end lost 2 bases, and 8 bases lay between the germline ends.

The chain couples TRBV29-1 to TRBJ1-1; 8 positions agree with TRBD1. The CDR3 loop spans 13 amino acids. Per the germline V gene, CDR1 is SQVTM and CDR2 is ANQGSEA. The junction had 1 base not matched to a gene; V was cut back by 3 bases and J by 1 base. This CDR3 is CSVETGANTEAFF. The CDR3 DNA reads TGCAGCGTTGAGACAGGGGCGAACACTGAAGCTTTCTTT. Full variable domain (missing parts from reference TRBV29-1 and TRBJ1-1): SAVISQKPSRDICQRGTSLTIQCQVDSQVTMMFWYRQQPGQSLTLIATANQGSEATYESGFVIDKFPISRPNLTFSTLTVSNMSPEDSSIYLCSVETGANTEAFFGQGTRLTVV.

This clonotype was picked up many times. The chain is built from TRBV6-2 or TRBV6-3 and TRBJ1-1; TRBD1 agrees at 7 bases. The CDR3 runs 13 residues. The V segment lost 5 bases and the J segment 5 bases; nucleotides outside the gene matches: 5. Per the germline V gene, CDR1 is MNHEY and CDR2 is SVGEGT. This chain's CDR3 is CASSPSGGTEAFF. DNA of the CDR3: TGTGCCAGCAGTCCTTCAGGGGGAACTGAAGCTTTCTTT.

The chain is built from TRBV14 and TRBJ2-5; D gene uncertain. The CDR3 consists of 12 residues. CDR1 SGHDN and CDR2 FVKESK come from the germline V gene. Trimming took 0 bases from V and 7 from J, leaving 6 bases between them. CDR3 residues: CASSQDVGTQYF. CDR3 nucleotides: TGTGCCAGCAGCCAAGACGTAGGGACCCAGTACTTC.

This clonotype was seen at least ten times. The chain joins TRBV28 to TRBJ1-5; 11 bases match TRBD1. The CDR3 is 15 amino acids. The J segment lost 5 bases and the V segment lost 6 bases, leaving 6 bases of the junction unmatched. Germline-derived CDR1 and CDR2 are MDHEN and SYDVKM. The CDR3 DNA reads TGTGCCAGCAGCCACGGGGGACAGGGGGATCAGCCCCAGCATTTT. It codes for CASSHGGQGDQPQHF.

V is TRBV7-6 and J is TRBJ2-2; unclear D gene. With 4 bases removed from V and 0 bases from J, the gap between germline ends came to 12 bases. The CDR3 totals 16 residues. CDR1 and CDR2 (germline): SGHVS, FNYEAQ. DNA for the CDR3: TGTGCCAGCAGCTCAACACACCCCCCGAACACCGGGGAGCTGTTTTTT. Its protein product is CASSSTHPPNTGELFF.

CDR3 in amino acids: CAWASGGRNEQFF. CDR3 bases: TGTGCCTGGGCTAGCGGGGGACGGAATGAGCAGTTCTTC. The chain combines TRBV5-4 with TRBJ2-1; 10 nucleotides match TRBD2. The junction had 8 bases not matched to a gene; V was cut back by 10 bases and J by 7 bases. CDR1 is SGHNT, CDR2 YYREEE, per germline (reference sequence). The CDR3 sequence is 13 residues long.

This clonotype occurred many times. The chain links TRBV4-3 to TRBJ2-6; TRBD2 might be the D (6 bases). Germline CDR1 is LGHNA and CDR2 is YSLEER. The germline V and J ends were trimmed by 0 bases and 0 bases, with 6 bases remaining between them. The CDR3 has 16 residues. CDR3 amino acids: CASSQEAGSGANVLTF. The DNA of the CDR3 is TGCGCCAGCAGCCAAGAAGCGGGCTCTGGGGCCAACGTCCTGACTTTC.

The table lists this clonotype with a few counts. As DNA, the CDR3 is TGCGCCAGCAGCCCCGGACTAGTGTTCACCGGGGAGCTGTTTTTT. It specifies CASSPGLVFTGELFF. This rearrangement joins TRBV10-1 to TRBJ2-2; 7 bases are a match to TRBD2. V lost 6 bases, J lost 4 bases, and 8 bases stayed unmatched. The germline V gene has CDR1 WNHNN and CDR2 SYGVQD (reference sequence). The CDR3 is 15 amino acids.

The CDR3: CASSPRGFYEQYF. In nucleotides, the CDR3 is TGTGCCAGCAGCCCCCGGGGCTTCTACGAGCAGTACTTC. This chain links TRBV7-9 with TRBJ2-7; tentatively, D is TRBD1 or TRBD2 (5 bases each). The germline gives CDR1 SEHNR, CDR2 FQNEAQ (reference sequence). The CDR3 is 13 residues long. V was pared by 5 bases and J by 3 bases, with 11 bases between.

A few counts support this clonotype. The chain's CDR3 is CATSGSPKDGYTF. The CDR3 DNA reads as TGTGCCACCAGCGGGTCCCCCAAAGATGGCTACACCTTC. This chain joins TRBV15 and TRBJ1-2; D uncertain. The CDR3 sequence is 13 residues long. Deletions cut 5 bases from V and 6 bases from J, with 13 bases between. Germline-derived CDR1 and CDR2 are LNHNV and YYDKDF (reference sequence).

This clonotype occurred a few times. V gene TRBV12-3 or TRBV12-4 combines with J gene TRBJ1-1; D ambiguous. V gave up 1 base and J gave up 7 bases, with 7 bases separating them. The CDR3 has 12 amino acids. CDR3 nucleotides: TGTGCCAGCAGTTTAGGGGGATATGAAGCTTTCTTT. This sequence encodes CASSLGGYEAFF.

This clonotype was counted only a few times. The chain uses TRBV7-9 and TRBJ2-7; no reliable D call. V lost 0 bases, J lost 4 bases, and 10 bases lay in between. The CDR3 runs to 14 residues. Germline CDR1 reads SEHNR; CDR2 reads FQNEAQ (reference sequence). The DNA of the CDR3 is TGTGCCAGCAGCTTAGCGTACCAAGTTTACGAGCAGTACTTC. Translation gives CASSLAYQVYEQYF.

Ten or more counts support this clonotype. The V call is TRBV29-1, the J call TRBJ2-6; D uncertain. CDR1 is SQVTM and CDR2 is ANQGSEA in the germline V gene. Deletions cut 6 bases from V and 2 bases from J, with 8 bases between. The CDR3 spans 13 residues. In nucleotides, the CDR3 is TGCAGCGTGTTTCAACCTGGGGCCAACGTCCTGACTTTC. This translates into CSVFQPGANVLTF.

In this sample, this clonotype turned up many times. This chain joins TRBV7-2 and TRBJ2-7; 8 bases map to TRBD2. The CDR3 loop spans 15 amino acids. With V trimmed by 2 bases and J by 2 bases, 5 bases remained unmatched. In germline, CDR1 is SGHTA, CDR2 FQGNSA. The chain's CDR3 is CASSLPAGGPYEQYF. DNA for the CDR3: TGTGCCAGCAGCTTACCGGCGGGGGGCCCCTACGAGCAGTACTTC.

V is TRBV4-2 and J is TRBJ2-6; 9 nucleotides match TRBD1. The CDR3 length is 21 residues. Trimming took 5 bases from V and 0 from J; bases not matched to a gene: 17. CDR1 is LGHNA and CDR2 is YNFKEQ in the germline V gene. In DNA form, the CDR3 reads TGTGCCAGCAGCATGCCTACCGGGACAGGGTTGGGATTCTCTGGGGCCAACGTCCTGACTTTC. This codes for CASSMPTGTGLGFSGANVLTF.

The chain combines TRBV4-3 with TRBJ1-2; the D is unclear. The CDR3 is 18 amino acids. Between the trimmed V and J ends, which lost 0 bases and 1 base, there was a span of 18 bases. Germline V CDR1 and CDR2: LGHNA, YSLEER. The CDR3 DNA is TGCGCCAGCAGCCAAGATTTAAGGGCCCCTCGCCTTAACTATGGCTACACCTTC. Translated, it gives CASSQDLRAPRLNYGYTF.

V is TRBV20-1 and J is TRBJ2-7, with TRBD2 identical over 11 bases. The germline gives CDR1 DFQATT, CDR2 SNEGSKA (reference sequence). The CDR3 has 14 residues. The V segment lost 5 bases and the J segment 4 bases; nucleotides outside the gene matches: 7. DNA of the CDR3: TGCAGTGCTGCCCCTAGCGGGAGGCTTTACGAGCAGTACTTC. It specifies CSAAPSGRLYEQYF.

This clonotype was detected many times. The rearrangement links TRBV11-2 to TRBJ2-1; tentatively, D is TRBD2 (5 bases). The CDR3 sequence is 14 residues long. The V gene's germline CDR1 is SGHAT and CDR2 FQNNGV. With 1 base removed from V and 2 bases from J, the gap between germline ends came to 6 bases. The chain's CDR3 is CASSLAGTYNEQFF. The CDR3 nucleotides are TGTGCCAGCAGCTTAGCGGGAACCTACAATGAGCAGTTCTTC.

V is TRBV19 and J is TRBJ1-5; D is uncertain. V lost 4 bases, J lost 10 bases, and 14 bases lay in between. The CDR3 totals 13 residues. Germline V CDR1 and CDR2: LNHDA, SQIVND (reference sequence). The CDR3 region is CASSTEVRGPQHF. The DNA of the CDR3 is TGTGCCAGTAGTACTGAGGTCCGTGGCCCCCAGCATTTT.

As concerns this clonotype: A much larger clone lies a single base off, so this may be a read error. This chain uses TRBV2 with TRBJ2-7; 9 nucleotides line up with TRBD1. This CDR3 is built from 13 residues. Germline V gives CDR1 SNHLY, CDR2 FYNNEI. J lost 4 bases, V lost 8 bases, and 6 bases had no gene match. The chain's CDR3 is CASDRTGVYEQYF. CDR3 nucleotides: TGTGCCAGCGACAGGACAGGGGTTTACGAGCAGTACTTC. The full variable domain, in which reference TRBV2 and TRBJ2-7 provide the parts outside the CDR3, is EPEVTQTPSHQVTQMGQEVILRCVPISNHLYFYWYRQILGQKVEFLVSFYNNEISEKSEIFDDQFSVERPDGSNFTLKIRSTKLEDSAMYFCASDRTGVYEQYFGPGTRLTVT.

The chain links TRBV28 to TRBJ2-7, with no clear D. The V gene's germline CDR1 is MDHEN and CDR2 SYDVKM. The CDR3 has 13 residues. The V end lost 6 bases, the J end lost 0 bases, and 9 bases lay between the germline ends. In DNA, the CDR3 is TGTGCCAGCAGCTCCGCAAGCTCCTACGAGCAGTACTTC. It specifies CASSSASSYEQYF.

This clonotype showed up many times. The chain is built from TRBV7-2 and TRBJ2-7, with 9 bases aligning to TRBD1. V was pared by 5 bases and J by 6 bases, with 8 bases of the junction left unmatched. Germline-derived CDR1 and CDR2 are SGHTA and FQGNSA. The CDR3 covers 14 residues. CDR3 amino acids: CASSLGTGKSEQYF. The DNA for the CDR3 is TGTGCCAGCAGCCTGGGGACAGGGAAGTCCGAGCAGTACTTC.

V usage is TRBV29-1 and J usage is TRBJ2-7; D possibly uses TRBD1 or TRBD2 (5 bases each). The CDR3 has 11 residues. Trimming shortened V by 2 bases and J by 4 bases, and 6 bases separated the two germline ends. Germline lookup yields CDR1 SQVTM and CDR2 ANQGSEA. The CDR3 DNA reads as TGCAGCGTTGAATGGGGGTACGAGCAGTACTTC. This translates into CSVEWGYEQYF.

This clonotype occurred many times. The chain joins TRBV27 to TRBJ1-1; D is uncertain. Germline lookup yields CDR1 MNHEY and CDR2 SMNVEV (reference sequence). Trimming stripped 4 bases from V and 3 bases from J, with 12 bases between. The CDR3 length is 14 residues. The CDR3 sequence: CASSSLGSDTEAFF. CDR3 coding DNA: TGTGCCAGCAGTTCCCTAGGTTCCGACACTGAAGCTTTCTTT.

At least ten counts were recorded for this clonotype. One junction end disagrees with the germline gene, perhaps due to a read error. The CDR3 region has the DNA TGTGCTAGCAGCTCCGGGACTAGCGGACCGTCTAGCACAGATACGCAGTATTTT. It yields the protein CASSSGTSGPSSTDTQYF. This chain connects TRBV7-7 to TRBJ2-3, with TRBD2 matching over 11 bases. Germline V gene data show CDR1 as SSHAT and CDR2 as FNYEAQ (reference sequence). This CDR3 has 18 residues.

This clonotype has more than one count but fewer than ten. As DNA, the CDR3 is TGTGCCAGCAGCCCGACAGCGGGATTCCGGACCGGGGAGCTGTTTTTT. Protein: CASSPTAGFRTGELFF. J is TRBJ2-2 and V is TRBV7-2; 7 bases match TRBD2. CDR1 is SGHTA, CDR2 FQGNSA, per germline. The CDR3 contains 16 residues. V shed 5 bases and J 5 bases; nucleotides not matched to a gene: 11.

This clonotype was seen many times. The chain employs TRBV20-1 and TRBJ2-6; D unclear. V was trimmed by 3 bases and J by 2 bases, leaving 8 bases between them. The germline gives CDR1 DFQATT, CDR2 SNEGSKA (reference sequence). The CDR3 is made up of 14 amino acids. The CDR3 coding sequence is TGCAGTGCTAGGGATTCAGCTGGGGCCAACGTCCTGACTTTC. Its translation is CSARDSAGANVLTF.

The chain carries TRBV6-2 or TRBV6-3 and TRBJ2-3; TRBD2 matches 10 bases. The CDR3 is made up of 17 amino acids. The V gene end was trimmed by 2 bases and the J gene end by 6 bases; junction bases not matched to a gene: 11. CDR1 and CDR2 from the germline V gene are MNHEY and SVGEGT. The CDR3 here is CASSYIAVSGRVDTQYF. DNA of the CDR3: TGTGCCAGCAGTTACATCGCAGTAAGCGGGAGGGTGGATACGCAGTATTTT.

The CDR3 spells CASSRHSYGSYEQYF. In nucleotides, the CDR3 is TGTGCCAGCAGCCGCCATTCCTACGGCTCCTACGAGCAGTACTTC. The chain uses TRBV9 and TRBJ2-7; the D is unclear. The V and J ends lost 4 bases and 0 bases respectively, with 14 bases between them. The length of the CDR3 is 15 residues. The germline gives CDR1 SGDLS, CDR2 YYNGEE. The whole variable domain, remainder taken from reference TRBV9 and TRBJ2-7, is DSGVTQTPKHLITATGQRVTLRCSPRSGDLSVYWYQQSLDQGLQFLIQYYNGEERAKGNILERFSAQQFPDLHSELNLSSLELGDSALYFCASSRHSYGSYEQYFGPGTRLTVT.

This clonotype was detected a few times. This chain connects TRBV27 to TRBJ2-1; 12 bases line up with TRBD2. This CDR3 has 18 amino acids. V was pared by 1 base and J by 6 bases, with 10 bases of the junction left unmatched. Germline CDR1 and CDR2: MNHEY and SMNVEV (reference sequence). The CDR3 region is CASSLLRLTSGSVNEQFF. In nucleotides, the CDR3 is TGTGCCAGCAGTTTATTACGACTGACTAGCGGGAGTGTCAATGAGCAGTTCTTC.